This entry features one T cell receptor beta chain sequence. The sample originates from a study of T cells expressing NK-cell markers. About the study: Just one sequenced donor of eight was HCMV-seronegative, while seven were seropositive.

TCRdb processed the 5' RACE reads again and assigns one entry to each CDR3 protein, with no DNA. The sample yields about 410,000 distinct CDR3 sequences, of which the top ten take up about 10%. The sample was blood T cells: a sorted CD56 or NKG2C T cell subset, CD4+ or CD8+ T cells, or bulk PBMC T cells (not recorded which). The receptor's source is a woman aged 45-59 years in good health.

The CDR3 loop is CASSQVGQDYSYGYTF. The chain uses TRBV3-1 and TRBJ1-2. Germline V lookup: CDR1 LGHDT, CDR2 YNNKEL (reference sequence). The CDR3 has 16 amino acids.